The next 29 T cell receptor beta chains were all read from a single sample in a study of Graves' ophthalmopathy and Graves' hyperthyroidism. Amplification targeted the TCR beta CDR3 regions, with RNA transcripts as the source material. HTBI primers primed a first-round RT-PCR, and a second-round multiplex PCR followed. Each CDR3 protein gets one entry after TCRdb re-called the multiplex PCR reads with MiXCR. The repertoire consists of roughly 160,000 distinct CDR3 sequences, with 35% to 50% occurring once and the leading ten covering 8% to 9%. Source material: peripheral blood. The receptor source for this set is a man younger than 45 with Graves' ophthalmopathy.

Ten or more counts support this clonotype. The CDR3 DNA is TGCGCCAGCAGCTCTGATGGGACCGGGCCAGAGACCCAGTACTTC. Encoded protein: CASSSDGTGPETQYF. J is TRBJ2-5 and V is TRBV5-1; D may correspond to TRBD1 or TRBD2 (5 bases each). Germline CDR1 reads SGHRS; CDR2 reads YFSETQ. The CDR3 extends over 15 amino acids. Trimming removed 3 bases from V and 4 bases from J, with 16 bases in between.

This clonotype was seen repeatedly, ten times or more. The V and J genes are TRBV28 and TRBJ2-2; D may match TRBD1 or TRBD2 (5 bases each). The CDR3 has 16 residues. V was shortened by 8 bases and J by 8 bases, with 24 bases between the two germline ends. The germline CDR1 and CDR2 sequences are MDHEN and SYDVKM. The CDR3 DNA reads as TGTGCCAGCGACACCTGGGGCAGGGTTGGGACGGGGGAGCTGTTTTTT. Its protein product is CASDTWGRVGTGELFF. The full variable domain, with the rest looked up from reference TRBV28 and TRBJ2-2, is DVKVTQSSRYLVKRTGEKVFLECVQDMDHENMFWYRQDPGLGLRLIYFSYDVKMKEKGDIPEGYSVSREKKERFSLILESASTNQTSMYLCASDTWGRVGTGELFFGEGSRLTVL.

This clonotype was observed many times. This chain joins TRBV12-3 or TRBV12-4 and TRBJ1-1, with D maybe TRBD1 (5 bases). The CDR3 sequence is 13 residues long. Deletions cut 2 bases from V and 4 bases from J, with 8 bases between. This chain's CDR3 is CASSLWGTTEAFF. The CDR3 DNA follows: TGTGCCAGCAGTTTATGGGGGACCACTGAAGCTTTCTTT.

This clonotype was counted many times. This chain uses TRBV12-3 or TRBV12-4 with TRBJ1-2, with D possibly TRBD1 on 6 matching bases. This CDR3 has 15 amino acids. Trimming took 6 bases from V and 6 from J, leaving 20 bases between them. Here the CDR3 DNA reads TGTGCCAGCAGCCGTACGGCAGGGGAGATGGATGGCTACACCTTC. Protein: CASSRTAGEMDGYTF.

This clonotype was observed at least ten times. The chain has TRBV12-3 or TRBV12-4 and TRBJ1-3; D call uncertain. Deletions cut 2 bases from V and 2 bases from J, with 7 bases between. The CDR3 consists of 14 residues. CDR3 sequence reads: CASSLRGAGNTIYF. Written as DNA, the CDR3 is TGTGCCAGCAGTTTAAGAGGCGCTGGAAACACCATATATTTT.

V is TRBV7-8 and J is TRBJ2-7; the match to TRBD1 covers 7 bases. The germline CDR1 and CDR2 sequences are SGHVS and FQNEAQ. V shed 3 bases and J 12 bases; nucleotides not matched to a gene: 5. There are 11 residues in the CDR3. The CDR3 DNA follows: TGTGCCAGCAGCTTCGGGACAGATCCGTACTTC. It translates to CASSFGTDPYF.

The chain employs TRBV12-3 or TRBV12-4 and TRBJ2-7; possibly TRBD1 for D (5 bases). The length of the CDR3 is 14 residues. Trimming took 3 bases from V and 4 from J, leaving 13 bases between them. DNA of the CDR3: TGTGCCAGCAGTTTGGATAGGGGAAGGTACGAGCAGTACTTC. Its translation: CASSLDRGRYEQYF.

There are a few counts of this clonotype. V gene TRBV6-5 combines with J gene TRBJ1-1; D is uncertain. Trimming cost V 4 bases and J 2 bases, with 8 bases left between them. CDR1 MNHEY and CDR2 SVGAGI come from the germline V gene. This CDR3 is built from 13 residues. CDR3 DNA: TGTGCCAGCAGTTCCGACCTAAACACTGAAGCTTTCTTT. Its translation is CASSSDLNTEAFF.

The rearrangement links TRBV24-1 to TRBJ2-5, with 15 bases fitting TRBD2. Germline V CDR1 and CDR2: KGHDR, SFDVKD. The CDR3 length is 18 residues. Trimming at V came to 4 bases and at J to 5 bases, leaving 10 bases not matched to a gene. The CDR3 loop reads CATSDPSGLAGGLETQYF. The CDR3 region has the DNA TGTGCCACCAGTGACCCTTCCGGACTAGCGGGAGGGCTGGAGACCCAGTACTTC.

This rearrangement joins TRBV10-3 to TRBJ2-7; D is uncertain. V lost 3 bases and J 3 bases, leaving 3 bases between the germline ends. Germline CDR1 is ENHRY and CDR2 is SYGVKD. There are 11 residues in the CDR3. The DNA for the CDR3 is TGTGCCATCAGTGACGGCTACGAGCAGTACTTC. It is translated as CAISDGYEQYF.

The sample holds many counts of this clonotype. This rearrangement joins TRBV20-1 to TRBJ2-7, with 10 bases aligning to TRBD1. The CDR3 has 15 residues. Germline V gene sequence: CDR1 DFQATT, CDR2 SNEGSKA (reference sequence). This CDR3 is CSALRDRGQRDEQYF. CDR3 nucleotide sequence: TGCAGCGCCCTCCGGGACAGGGGCCAGCGAGACGAGCAGTACTTC.

DNA of the CDR3: TGTGCCAGCAGGGCCGGGACTACCACCGGGGAGCTGTTTTTT. Translated: CASRAGTTTGELFF. V gene TRBV6-1 combines with J gene TRBJ2-2; 7 nucleotides match TRBD2. After removal of 6 bases from V and 4 bases from J, the junction contained 5 bases not matched to a gene. Germline V gene data show CDR1 as MNHNS and CDR2 as SASEGT. This CDR3 region has 14 residues.

This clonotype has at least ten counts. The J gene is TRBJ1-1, the V gene TRBV12-3 or TRBV12-4; 9 nucleotides agree with TRBD1. The CDR3 consists of 13 residues. Unmatched junction bases numbered 5, after V lost 1 base and J lost 11 bases. CDR3 region: CASSLGDRVNAFF. The CDR3 coding sequence is TGTGCCAGCAGTTTAGGGGACAGGGTGAACGCTTTCTTT.

This clonotype was detected many times. The rearrangement links TRBV13 to TRBJ2-7; 12 nucleotides match TRBD2. V was pared by 3 bases and J by 2 bases, with 2 bases of the junction left unmatched. CDR1 and CDR2 (germline): PRHDT, FYEKMQ (reference sequence). The CDR3 loop spans 15 amino acids. The CDR3 spells CASSFLAGGAYEQYF. CDR3 DNA sequence: TGTGCCAGCAGCTTCCTAGCGGGAGGGGCCTACGAGCAGTACTTC.

This clonotype appeared many times. This chain connects TRBV28 to TRBJ2-7; the match to TRBD2 covers 10 bases. This CDR3 region has 15 residues. The germline V gene encodes CDR1 MDHEN and CDR2 SYDVKM. Unmatched junction bases numbered 2, after V lost 2 bases and J lost 1 base. The CDR3 here is CASSLILAGSYEQYF. CDR3 bases: TGTGCCAGCAGTTTAATACTAGCGGGATCCTACGAGCAGTACTTC. Drawing the rest from reference TRBV28 and TRBJ2-7, the complete variable domain is DVKVTQSSRYLVKRTGEKVFLECVQDMDHENMFWYRQDPGLGLRLIYFSYDVKMKEKGDIPEGYSVSREKKERFSLILESASTNQTSMYLCASSLILAGSYEQYFGPGTRLTVT.

V and J are TRBV6-1 and TRBJ1-3; tentative D call: TRBD1 (5 bases). The CDR3 consists of 14 residues. Deletions cut 2 bases from V and 3 bases from J, with 8 bases between. The germline V gene has CDR1 MNHNS and CDR2 SASEGT. CDR3 protein: CASSEYQGGNTIYF. Here the CDR3 DNA reads TGTGCCAGCAGTGAATACCAGGGTGGAAACACCATATATTTT.

The table lists this clonotype with a count of one. This chain uses TRBV7-2 with TRBJ2-5; D uncertain. The CDR3 has 14 residues. Trimming took off 1 base at V and 7 bases at J, with 13 bases between the two ends. Per germline, CDR1 SGHTA and CDR2 FQGNSA. CDR3 nucleotide sequence: TGTGCCAGCAGCTTAGTGCCAGCTCAGGTGACCCAGTACTTC. Its protein is CASSLVPAQVTQYF.

This clonotype was counted at least ten times. The DNA is omitted, as the CDR3 cannot be located on it reliably, and the CDR3 follows TCRdb's listing. The V call is TRBV12-3 or TRBV12-4, the J call TRBJ2-7; the table's D call of TRBD2 was not tested on the DNA. The CDR3 spans 15 amino acids, including both terminal residues. CDR3 in amino acids: CASSTSTSGSHEQYF.

This clonotype occurred many times. The gene calls are TRBV6-2 or TRBV6-3 and TRBJ2-6, with D perhaps being TRBD1 or TRBD2 (5 bases each). This CDR3 has 15 residues. The germline V and J ends were trimmed by 11 bases and 0 bases, with 14 bases remaining between them. From germline, CDR1 is MNHEY and CDR2 SVGEGT. The CDR3 sequence: CACEGRNSGANVLTF. CDR3 in DNA: TGTGCCTGCGAGGGACGGAACTCTGGGGCCAACGTCCTGACTTTC.

As to this clonotype: The junction differs from germline at one of its ends, possibly a read error. The V call is TRBV7-6, the J call TRBJ1-3; D is uncertain. The CDR3 is 15 amino acids. Germline CDR1 SGHVS, CDR2 FNYEAQ. CDR3 region: CTSSNGIDSGNTIYF. Here the CDR3 DNA reads TGTACCAGCAGCAATGGGATCGACTCTGGAAACACCATATATTTT.

This clonotype occurred many times. V gene TRBV29-1 combines with J gene TRBJ2-2; the match to TRBD2 covers 14 bases. The CDR3 totals 17 residues. Trimming took 3 bases from V and 0 from J; bases not matched to a gene: 3. Germline values: CDR1 SQVTM, CDR2 ANQGSEA. CDR3 protein: CSVERTSGRSNTGELFF. CDR3 DNA sequence: TGCAGCGTTGAGAGGACTAGCGGGAGGTCGAACACCGGGGAGCTGTTTTTT.

This chain connects TRBV6-1 to TRBJ1-5; no reliable D call. V was pared by 1 base and J by 14 bases, with 9 bases between. CDR3 size: 11 residues. The germline CDR1 and CDR2 sequences are MNHNS and SASEGT. As DNA, the CDR3 is TGTGCCAGCAGTGAAGGGGTGGGAAAGCATTTT. It codes for CASSEGVGKHF.

The CDR3 sequence: CASSLDRGNSPLHF. The CDR3 nucleotides are TGTGCCAGCAGTTTGGACAGGGGTAATTCACCCCTCCACTTT. This sequence joins TRBV6-4 and TRBJ1-6; 9 bases fit TRBD1. CDR1 MRHNA and CDR2 SNTAGT come from the germline V gene. This CDR3 is 14 amino acids long. Trimming removed 5 bases from V and 6 bases from J; junction bases left unmatched: 2.

This clonotype was found many times. V gene TRBV10-3 combines with J gene TRBJ1-1; D is perhaps TRBD1 (5 bases). The ends were cut back, 8 bases at V and 2 bases at J, with 12 bases in the middle. This CDR3 contains 13 residues. Looked up from germline, CDR1 is ENHRY and CDR2 is SYGVKD. The CDR3 here is CAIAVQVNTEAFF. The CDR3 DNA reads TGTGCCATCGCCGTACAGGTTAACACTGAAGCTTTCTTT.

The chain has TRBV6-1 and TRBJ2-7; D unresolved. Germline CDR1 is MNHNS and CDR2 is SASEGT. The V gene lost 0 bases and the J gene lost 2 bases, with 17 bases spanning the gap. The CDR3 spans 17 residues. The CDR3 loop reads CASSEAAWQVNPYEQYF. CDR3 bases: TGTGCCAGCAGTGAAGCGGCATGGCAGGTCAACCCCTACGAGCAGTACTTC.

This clonotype was seen ten or more times. The V call is TRBV12-3 or TRBV12-4, the J call TRBJ1-1; D unclear. The CDR3 loop spans 13 amino acids. Deletions cut 3 bases from V and 1 base from J, with 6 bases between. The CDR3 region has the DNA TGTGCCAGCAGTTTGATGGCGAACACTGAAGCTTTCTTT. Its protein product is CASSLMANTEAFF.

The chain has TRBV12-3 or TRBV12-4 and TRBJ1-1, with D uncertain. The CDR3 loop spans 13 amino acids. V was pared by 6 bases and J by 4 bases, with 12 bases between. CDR3 nucleotide sequence: TGTGCCAGCAGGGAGAGGTTCGGCACTGAAGCTTTCTTT. Amino acid sequence: CASRERFGTEAFF.

This chain joins TRBV7-2 and TRBJ2-7, with 8 bases that match TRBD1. V trimming: 4 bases; J trimming: 1 base; junction bases outside the gene matches: 3. Germline CDR1 reads SGHTA; CDR2 reads FQGNSA. The CDR3 covers 14 residues. CDR3 region: CASSSDRESYEQYF. For the CDR3, the DNA is TGTGCCAGCAGCTCGGACAGGGAGTCCTACGAGCAGTACTTC.

Many counts were recorded for this clonotype. The V and J genes are TRBV12-3 or TRBV12-4 and TRBJ1-1; D not certain. Trimming cost V 7 bases and J 4 bases, with 19 bases left between them. This CDR3 has 15 amino acids. The CDR3 nucleotides read TGTGCCAGCACCCCCGTTACGGGAGGCGGCACTGAAGCTTTCTTT. Amino acids: CASTPVTGGGTEAFF.